This T cell receptor beta chain was captured by sequencing in a study of T cell repertoires in cytomegalovirus infection. Study summary: The public TCR beta signatures pointed to both CMV infection and matching HLA type. Broader study findings: CMV carriers with the relevant HLA were identified by cumulative public TCR beta family frequency.

TCRdb passed the reads through MiXCR, listing each CDR3 protein once. Of 60,000 to 75,000 distinct CDR3 sequences in the sample, 3% to 4% were seen once. This clonotype has ten or more counts. Antigen: not known. Trimming shortened V by 5 bases and J by 0 bases, and 18 bases separated the two germline ends. The CDR3 has 17 amino acids. Per the germline V gene, CDR1 is SGHVS and CDR2 is FNYEAQ. The chain combines TRBV7-6 with TRBJ2-3; no clear D. The receptor was derived from a human donor in good health (CMV status not recorded). Some clones in this sample may be carry-over from other donors' samples. The sequencing sample was made of PBMCs. The CDR3 here is CASSPRSVGFSTDTQYF. Written as DNA, the CDR3 is TGTGCCAGCAGCCCACGATCGGTGGGGTTTAGCACAGATACGCAGTATTTT.